This T cell receptor (beta chain) was found in a study of cytomegalovirus exposure and HLA in healthy donors. Findings and limits, study-wide: V- and J-gene trimming of TCR beta was linked (in a later analysis) to a missense DCLRE1C variant. Likely technical artifact: a cluster of highly shared sequence variants.

The CDR3 has 13 residues. V lost 5 bases and J lost 7, with 14 bases in between. Germline V lookup: CDR1 SEHNR, CDR2 FQNEAQ (reference sequence). On this clone: The antigen remains undetermined.

Vbeta (60) and Jbeta (13) primers were used in the PCR. Generated by immunoSEQ multiplex PCR, the TCRdb table keeps only in-frame clones and is missing some. The profile covers about 190,000 clones, with 85% appearing a single time and 1% taken by the ten largest. This sequence was found in a boy aged 2 to 10 in good health and CMV-seronegative. The sequenced sample consisted of PBMCs. The chain combines TRBV7-9 with TRBJ1-1; D is possibly TRBD1 (6 bases). CDR3 sequence: CASSRPGVGEAFF. CDR3 nucleotide sequence: TGTGCCAGCAGCCGTCCAGGGGTGGGTGAAGCTTTCTTT. The variable domain in full, with the rest retrieved from reference TRBV7-9 and TRBJ1-1, is DTGVSQNPRHKITKRGQNVTFRCDPISEHNRLYWYRQTLGQGPEFLTYFQNEAQLEKSRLLSDRFSAERPKGSFSTLEIQRTEQGDSAMYLCASSRPGVGEAFFGQGTRLTVV.